The present T cell receptor (beta chain) was sequenced within a study of blood T cell repertoires in COVID-19. Authors' processing steps: Researchers report that nucleated cell counts were estimated from reference gene primer amplification. Sequenced by immunoSEQ multiplex PCR; TCRdb stores in-frame clones only, minus some. The V and J calls and the clone size are those of that table, but D and trimming were determined from the DNA. The sample consists of about 170,000 clones, about 74% of them appearing once. In germline, CDR1 is DFQATT, CDR2 SNEGSKA (reference sequence). With 3 bases removed from V and 2 bases from J, the gap between germline ends came to 17 bases. CDR3 length: 16 amino acids.

V usage is TRBV20-1 and J usage is TRBJ1-5; D is possibly TRBD1 (5 bases). The sequencing sample was made of peripheral blood. This receptor was taken from a woman of 80 years or more with acute or convalescent COVID-19. The CDR3 nucleotides are TGCAGTGCTAGTCCCTACGGGGGTTCGGGCAATCAGCCCCAGCATTTT. Translated: CSASPYGGSGNQPQHF.